This T cell receptor (beta chain) was sequenced in a study of blood T cell repertoires in COVID-19. Study information: The United States, Italy and Spain supplied acute and convalescent COVID-19 samples. Nucleic acid was either cDNA or gDNA, and it came from T cells, B-cell-depleted T cells, or PBMCs.

J lost 9 bases, V lost 3 bases, and 7 bases had no gene match. The CDR3 totals 15 residues. Germline lookup yields CDR1 MRHNA and CDR2 SNTAGT. In the authors' methods: Amplifying reference gene primers gave estimates of nucleated cell counts. TCRdb keeps only in-frame clones here, not all; method: immunoSEQ multiplex PCR. V, J and clone size were drawn from that table, and D and trimming were deduced from the DNA. Among 95,000 or so clones listed, roughly 81% were seen once. Seattle participants joined during active infection and were tracked over time. The TCR was taken from an elderly man with COVID-19, enrolled during active disease. The chain employs TRBV6-4 and TRBJ1-6; TRBD1 aligns across 8 bases. The sequenced material came from peripheral blood. CDR3 bases: TGTGCCAGCAGTGAGTCCAGGGGGCGAGTTTCACCCCTCCACTTT. The encoded protein is CASSESRGRVSPLHF.